This T cell receptor (beta chain) emerged from a study of cytomegalovirus exposure and HLA in healthy donors. Study observations and caveats: Later analysis associated a missense DCLRE1C variant with TCR beta V- and J-gene trimming. Among TCR beta chains, those listed as cytomegalovirus-associated numbered around 180. It was taken for granted in presence/absence analyses that sequencing depth across donors was roughly uniform.

Regarding this clone: Its antigen is unknown.

With 60 Vbeta and 13 Jbeta primers, the PCR was carried out. TCRdb keeps only in-frame clones here, not all; method: immunoSEQ multiplex PCR. The table shows around 190,000 clones, with 65% to 85% occurring only once. Source material: PBMCs. The clonotype originates from a woman under 40 in good health and CMV-seronegative.

CDR3 amino acids: CASSPGLAGTDTQYF. CDR3 bases: TGTGCCAGCAGCCCGGGACTAGCGGGCACAGATACGCAGTATTTT. This chain uses TRBV14 with TRBJ2-3; 11 bases map to TRBD2. V was pared by 4 bases and J by 1 base, with 1 base of the junction left unmatched. From germline, CDR1 is SGHDN and CDR2 FVKESK. The CDR3 runs to 15 residues.